This is a list of T cell receptor beta chains from one sample in a study of T cell changes during pregnancy in multiple sclerosis. The repertoire was sequenced with immunoSEQ multiplex PCR; TCRdb's copy has only in-frame clones and lacks some. The sample includes 15,000 to 20,000 clones, 88% of them seen just once. The sample here was CD4+ T cells from peripheral blood mononuclear cells, taken in the first trimester of pregnancy. Receptors originate from a female donor in good health, enrolled as a control in a pregnancy study. Both conserved end residues are part of each CDR3. Fields, in order: J gene, V gene, D gene, clone size, CDR3 DNA, CDR3 protein. A D gene is named only where the DNA matches it firmly. Part of the rows lack a size; the others show once, few, many or a class for expanded clones.

J: TRBJ1-2; V: TRBV5-4; D: TRBD1; size: -; DNA: TGTGCCAGCAGCTTGGCCGGGACAGAAGTCTATGGCTACACCTTC; CDR3: CASSLAGTEVYGYTF
J: TRBJ2-7; V: TRBV15; D: -; size: -; DNA: TGTGCCACCAGCTTCGCCGGGAGCCTGACCCGTGCCGAGCAGTACTTC; CDR3: CATSFAGSLTRAEQYF
J: TRBJ2-1; V: TRBV20-1; D: -; size: -; DNA: TGCAGTGCTAGGCCAGAGCGGGAGCAGTTCTTC; CDR3: CSARPEREQFF
J: TRBJ2-1; V: TRBV5-1; D: -; size: once; DNA: TGCGCCAGCAGCTTGAGTGTCGGGAATGAGCAGTTCTTC; CDR3: CASSLSVGNEQFF
J: TRBJ2-5; V: TRBV6-6; D: -; size: -; DNA: TGTGCCAGCAGTAAACAGGGGGGGGAAGAGACCCAGTACTTC; CDR3: CASSKQGGEETQYF
J: TRBJ1-4; V: TRBV6-6; D: -; size: -; DNA: TGTGCCAGCAGCCCGGGAGGTGCAACTAATGAAAAACTGTTTTTT; CDR3: CASSPGGATNEKLFF
J: TRBJ1-1; V: TRBV6-1; D: -; size: -; DNA: TGTGCCAGCAGTGAACCAGCTTACAGGGCTGAAGCTTTCTTT; CDR3: CASSEPAYRAEAFF
J: TRBJ1-1; V: TRBV18; D: -; size: -; DNA: TGTGCCAGCTCAACTGGGACTCCTGCAGTCACTGAAGCTTTCTTT; CDR3: CASSTGTPAVTEAFF
J: TRBJ1-2; V: TRBV6-6; D: TRBD1; size: -; DNA: TGTGCCAGCAGTTCCCCCCGGGACAGGGGGCAAGGCTACACCTTC; CDR3: CASSSPRDRGQGYTF
J: TRBJ2-1; V: TRBV13; D: TRBD1; size: -; DNA: TGTGCCAGCAGCTTCTACAAGACAGGGTCCTACAATGAGCAGTTCTTC; CDR3: CASSFYKTGSYNEQFF
J: TRBJ1-5; V: TRBV4-1; D: TRBD1; size: -; DNA: TGCGCCAGCAGCCCGCGACAGGGGGCGTCGCAGCCCCAGCATTTT; CDR3: CASSPRQGASQPQHF
J: TRBJ1-6; V: TRBV7-2; D: TRBD1; size: -; DNA: TGTGCCAGCAGCTTAGGTCGGGACAGGCTCGGTTCACCCCTCCACTTT; CDR3: CASSLGRDRLGSPLHF
J: TRBJ2-5; V: TRBV27; D: -; size: -; DNA: TGTGCCAGCAGTTCAGGGGTGGCCCAGTACTTC; CDR3: CASSSGVAQYF
J: TRBJ1-4; V: TRBV7-9; D: TRBD1; size: -; DNA: TGTGCCAGCAGCTGGACAGGGAGGGATGAAAAACTGTTTTTT; CDR3: CASSWTGRDEKLFF
J: TRBJ2-7; V: TRBV27; D: TRBD1; size: once; DNA: TGTGCCAGCAGTCGGACAGGGGGTTCCTACGAGCAGTACTTC; CDR3: CASSRTGGSYEQYF
J: TRBJ2-7; V: TRBV4-1; D: -; size: -; DNA: TGCGCCAGCAGCCTGTCCAGGGACACCAGGAGTTCCTACGAGCAGTACTTC; CDR3: CASSLSRDTRSSYEQYF
J: TRBJ1-5; V: TRBV5-8; D: -; size: -; DNA: TGTGCCAGCAGCTTGGAACGGTGGGCCAATCAGCCCCAGCATTTT; CDR3: CASSLERWANQPQHF
J: TRBJ1-5; V: TRBV6-1; D: -; size: -; DNA: TGTGCCAGCAGTGTCGGGGGGGATCAGCCCCAGCATTTT; CDR3: CASSVGGDQPQHF
J: TRBJ2-5; V: TRBV2; D: TRBD1; size: -; DNA: TGTGCCAGCAGTGAGACAGGGGGCTTGGAGACCCAGTACTTC; CDR3: CASSETGGLETQYF
J: TRBJ2-7; V: TRBV5-6; D: -; size: -; DNA: TGTGCCAGCAGCTTGGGGGGAGACAACTCCTACGAGCAGTACTTC; CDR3: CASSLGGDNSYEQYF
J: TRBJ2-1; V: TRBV5-8; D: -; size: few; DNA: TGTGCCAGCAGCTTGAGAGCGGACTTGGGTGAGCAGTTCTTC; CDR3: CASSLRADLGEQFF
J: TRBJ1-4; V: TRBV19; D: -; size: -; DNA: TGTGCCAGTAGCCCCTTGGACAGCCACCTTGAAAAACTGTTTTTT; CDR3: CASSPLDSHLEKLFF
J: TRBJ2-3; V: TRBV7-9; D: -; size: -; DNA: TGTGCCAGCAGCTTAAGTCAGTCCACAGATACGCAGTATTTT; CDR3: CASSLSQSTDTQYF
J: TRBJ2-7; V: TRBV28; D: TRBD2; size: -; DNA: TGTGCCAGCAGCTCCATCCGGGGGAGGGACTACGAGCAGTACTTC; CDR3: CASSSIRGRDYEQYF
J: TRBJ1-1; V: TRBV5-1; D: -; size: -; DNA: TGCGCCAGCAGCCTACGGACGGGAAACACTGAAGCTTTCTTT; CDR3: CASSLRTGNTEAFF
J: TRBJ1-1; V: TRBV7-6; D: -; size: -; DNA: TGTGCCAGCAGCTCTAACTCAGGGCCAGGCACTGAAGCTTTCTTT; CDR3: CASSSNSGPGTEAFF
J: TRBJ2-5; V: TRBV5-4; D: -; size: -; DNA: TGTGCCAGCAGATCCGGGACTCGAGAGACCCAGTACTTC; CDR3: CASRSGTRETQYF
J: TRBJ1-1; V: TRBV7-2; D: -; size: -; DNA: TGTGCCAGCAGCTTACGGTCCGGGAACACTGAAGCTTTCTTT; CDR3: CASSLRSGNTEAFF
J: TRBJ1-2; V: TRBV19; D: -; size: -; DNA: TGTGCCACTTCGGGGGTCTATGGCTACACCTTC; CDR3: CATSGVYGYTF
J: TRBJ1-2; V: TRBV19; D: -; size: -; DNA: TGTGCCAGCACTACGGCCCCGACCTCTGGCTACACCTTC; CDR3: CASTTAPTSGYTF
J: TRBJ2-5; V: TRBV29-1; D: TRBD2; size: once; DNA: TGCAGCGTTGGTCTAGCGGGAGGTAGGGAGACCCAGTACTTC; CDR3: CSVGLAGGRETQYF
J: TRBJ1-1; V: TRBV18; D: -; size: few; DNA: TGTGCCAGCTCACCAGCACAAACAATGAACACTGAAGCTTTCTTT; CDR3: CASSPAQTMNTEAFF
J: TRBJ2-1; V: TRBV30; D: -; size: -; DNA: TGTGCCTGGAGTCGACTCTACTCCTACAATGAGCAGTTCTTC; CDR3: CAWSRLYSYNEQFF